The 5 T cell receptor beta chains below were found in one sample sequenced in a study of identical twins. TCRdb processed the 5' RACE reads anew with MiXCR; each CDR3 protein has one entry. Among 640,000 or so distinct CDR3 sequences, roughly 6% were seen once, and the ten largest hold under 2%. The source material was naive T cells sorted from blood. The receptors stem from a man aged 18 to 30 in good health.

V and J are TRBV7-2 and TRBJ2-7; D remains unclear. The germline gives CDR1 SGHTA, CDR2 FQGNSA. The CDR3 contains 11 residues. V lost 7 bases and J 6 bases, leaving 10 bases between the germline ends. The CDR3 sequence is CASTPGREQYF. CDR3 in DNA: TGTGCCAGCACCCCTGGACGCGAGCAGTACTTC.

This clonotype appeared many times. The V gene is TRBV15, the J gene TRBJ2-1; D is ambiguous. This CDR3 has 15 amino acids. CDR1 and CDR2 from the germline V gene are LNHNV and YYDKDF (reference sequence). Trimming removed 4 bases at V and 0 bases at J, with 10 bases between. The CDR3, as DNA: TGTGCCACCAGCACCCAGCGTGGCTCCTACAATGAGCAGTTCTTC. As protein: CATSTQRGSYNEQFF. Together with reference TRBV15 and TRBJ2-1, the CDR3 gives the full variable domain: DAMVIQNPRYQVTQFGKPVTLSCSQTLNHNVMYWYQQKSSQAPKLLFHYYDKDFNNEADTPDNFQSRRPNTSFCFLDIRSPGLGDTAMYLCATSTQRGSYNEQFFGPGTRLTVL.

The genes are TRBV5-1 and TRBJ2-1; no clear D. Between the trimmed V and J ends, which lost 2 bases and 6 bases, there was a span of 15 bases. Germline CDR1 and CDR2: SGHRS and YFSETQ. The length of the CDR3 is 15 residues. The CDR3 coding sequence is TGCGCCAGCAGCTTATTGTCCCAAGGAAGCAATGAGCAGTTCTTC. This codes for CASSLLSQGSNEQFF.

The chain has TRBV12-3 or TRBV12-4 and TRBJ2-6; no firm D call. The CDR3 totals 14 residues. The V end was cut by 7 bases, the J end by 0 bases, with 7 bases between. The CDR3 sequence: CASTPYSGANVLTF. The CDR3 region has the DNA TGTGCCAGCACCCCCTACTCTGGGGCCAACGTCCTGACTTTC.

This clonotype was seen at least ten times. The chain combines TRBV4-3 with TRBJ2-1, with 9 nucleotides matching TRBD1. The germline V gene has CDR1 LGHNA and CDR2 YSLEER. The CDR3 consists of 16 residues. V shed 1 base, J shed 4 bases, and the junction held 5 bases outside the gene matches. The CDR3 here is CASSQVRTGDYNEQFF. The CDR3 DNA is TGCGCCAGCAGCCAAGTTAGGACAGGGGATTACAATGAGCAGTTCTTC.